Listed below are T cell receptor beta chains from one sample, sequenced in a study of blood T cell repertoires in COVID-19. Clones were read by immunoSEQ multiplex PCR, and TCRdb kept only the in-frame ones, dropping some. The table records hundreds of thousands of clones, under 90% of them present only once. Sample: PBMCs or T cells enriched from blood (not recorded which). The receptors shown here come from a man aged 35 to 55 who had recovered from COVID-19. The CDR3 runs from the conserved cysteine through the conserved F or W. Fields, in order: D gene, V gene, J gene, clone size, CDR3 DNA, CDR3 protein. D genes are given only for firm matches. The size field is filled for only some rows; it gives once, few, many or a size class.

d_call: -
v_call: TRBV19
j_call: TRBJ1-1
clone_size: -
cdr3_nt: TGTGCCAGTAGAGCGGTGGGGAACACTGAAGCTTTCTTT
cdr3_aa: CASRAVGNTEAFF

d_call: TRBD2
v_call: TRBV7-9
j_call: TRBJ2-3
clone_size: -
cdr3_nt: TGTGCCAGCAGCATGAGGGGTAGCGGGGGGTCAGATACGCAGTATTTT
cdr3_aa: CASSMRGSGGSDTQYF

d_call: -
v_call: TRBV30
j_call: TRBJ1-6
clone_size: -
cdr3_nt: TGTGCCTGGAGTGGTTATGGGGCTAATTCACCCCTCCACTTT
cdr3_aa: CAWSGYGANSPLHF

d_call: TRBD2
v_call: TRBV30
j_call: TRBJ2-5
clone_size: -
cdr3_nt: TGTGCCTGGAGTCCCGCCCTTACTAGCGGACAAGAGACCCAGTACTTC
cdr3_aa: CAWSPALTSGQETQYF

d_call: -
v_call: TRBV5-6
j_call: TRBJ2-5
clone_size: -
cdr3_nt: TGTGCCAGCAGCTTTCGCCGGGGGTTGTTTGAGACCCAGTACTTC
cdr3_aa: CASSFRRGLFETQYF

d_call: -
v_call: TRBV18
j_call: TRBJ1-1
clone_size: -
cdr3_nt: TGTGCCAGCTCACCACCGAACCCTGCGGCTGAAGCTTTCTTT
cdr3_aa: CASSPPNPAAEAFF

d_call: -
v_call: TRBV28
j_call: TRBJ2-5
clone_size: -
cdr3_nt: TGTGCCAGCAGTCGGGGGGAGACCCAGTACTTC
cdr3_aa: CASSRGETQYF

d_call: -
v_call: TRBV29-1
j_call: TRBJ1-1
clone_size: -
cdr3_nt: TGCAGCGTCCGTAATGCAGGGGCGAACACTGAAGCTTTCTTT
cdr3_aa: CSVRNAGANTEAFF

d_call: TRBD1
v_call: TRBV29-1
j_call: TRBJ1-1
clone_size: -
cdr3_nt: TGCAGCGTAACCCAGGGGGCGGCCACTGAAGCTTTCTTT
cdr3_aa: CSVTQGAATEAFF

d_call: TRBD1
v_call: TRBV5-6
j_call: TRBJ1-5
clone_size: -
cdr3_nt: TGTGCCAGCAGCTTTTCCGAGGGCAGGGGGCGTCCTAGCAATCAGCCCCAGCATTTT
cdr3_aa: CASSFSEGRGRPSNQPQHF

d_call: -
v_call: TRBV2
j_call: TRBJ2-1
clone_size: once
cdr3_nt: TGTGCCAGCGTCGATTCGGGGTCCTACAATGAGCAGTTCTTC
cdr3_aa: CASVDSGSYNEQFF

d_call: TRBD1
v_call: TRBV6-2/TRBV6-3
j_call: TRBJ1-4
clone_size: -
cdr3_nt: TGTGCCAGCAGCGACAGGGGGCGGGATGAAAAACTGTTTTTT
cdr3_aa: CASSDRGRDEKLFF

d_call: TRBD1
v_call: TRBV9
j_call: TRBJ1-3
clone_size: once
cdr3_nt: TGTGCCAGCAGAGGGACAGATGGAAACACCATATATTTT
cdr3_aa: CASRGTDGNTIYF

d_call: -
v_call: TRBV11-1
j_call: TRBJ2-5
clone_size: -
cdr3_nt: TGTGCCAGCAGCCAGGCGTGGGCAGGGGAAGAGACCCAGTACTTC
cdr3_aa: CASSQAWAGEETQYF

d_call: -
v_call: TRBV4-1
j_call: TRBJ1-1
clone_size: -
cdr3_nt: TGCGCCAGCAGCCGGAACAGGGTTGAGGACACTGAAGCTTTCTTT
cdr3_aa: CASSRNRVEDTEAFF

d_call: -
v_call: TRBV29-1
j_call: TRBJ2-2
clone_size: -
cdr3_nt: TGCAGCGCTGTTGGGTCAGGGTACACCGGGGAGCTGTTTTTT
cdr3_aa: CSAVGSGYTGELFF

d_call: -
v_call: TRBV30
j_call: TRBJ2-7
clone_size: -
cdr3_nt: TGTGCCTGGAGCGGCGGGATCCTACGGGGATACGAGCAGTACTTC
cdr3_aa: CAWSGGILRGYEQYF

d_call: TRBD1
v_call: TRBV28
j_call: TRBJ1-5
clone_size: -
cdr3_nt: TGTGCCAGCACTCACCTGACAGGGGCGAGGCCCCAGCATTTT
cdr3_aa: CASTHLTGARPQHF

d_call: -
v_call: TRBV29-1
j_call: TRBJ1-2
clone_size: -
cdr3_nt: TGCAGCGTTAAGACAGGCTATGGCTACACCTTC
cdr3_aa: CSVKTGYGYTF

d_call: -
v_call: TRBV6-5
j_call: TRBJ1-6
clone_size: once
cdr3_nt: TGTGCCAGTACTGGACTGAGCTCCTATAATTCACCCCTCCACTTT
cdr3_aa: CASTGLSSYNSPLHF

d_call: -
v_call: TRBV19
j_call: TRBJ2-2
clone_size: -
cdr3_nt: TGTGCCAGTAGTATTCAGGGATGGACCGGGGAGCTGTTTTTT
cdr3_aa: CASSIQGWTGELFF

d_call: -
v_call: TRBV28
j_call: TRBJ1-1
clone_size: -
cdr3_nt: TGTGCCAGCAGTTCAATCGGGGGAATGAACACTGAAGCTTTCTTT
cdr3_aa: CASSSIGGMNTEAFF

d_call: -
v_call: TRBV4-3
j_call: TRBJ1-2
clone_size: -
cdr3_nt: TGCGCCAGCAGCCAGGCCCGCGGGGGGACGTGGGACTATGGCTACACCTTC
cdr3_aa: CASSQARGGTWDYGYTF

d_call: TRBD1
v_call: TRBV15
j_call: TRBJ1-2
clone_size: -
cdr3_nt: TGTGCCACCAGCAGAGATCACTCCGGTAAATGGGACAGGTTCTATGGCTACACCTTC
cdr3_aa: CATSRDHSGKWDRFYGYTF

d_call: -
v_call: TRBV19
j_call: TRBJ1-3
clone_size: -
cdr3_nt: TGTGCCAGTAGTGTTAGTGACTTCGGCTCTGGAAACACCATATATTTT
cdr3_aa: CASSVSDFGSGNTIYF

d_call: -
v_call: TRBV21-1
j_call: TRBJ2-1
clone_size: -
cdr3_nt: TGTGCCAGCAGCAACCGACGGGATGAGCAGTTCTTC
cdr3_aa: CASSNRRDEQFF

d_call: TRBD2
v_call: TRBV27
j_call: TRBJ2-7
clone_size: -
cdr3_nt: TGTGCCAGCAGAGTAGGCGCTAGCGGGCTTTCCACCTACGAGCAGTACTTC
cdr3_aa: CASRVGASGLSTYEQYF

d_call: -
v_call: TRBV28
j_call: TRBJ1-2
clone_size: -
cdr3_nt: TGTGCCAGCTCCCCCCCGGCAGGGGATTGGGTTAGCTATGGCTACACCTTC
cdr3_aa: CASSPPAGDWVSYGYTF

d_call: -
v_call: TRBV28
j_call: TRBJ2-7
clone_size: -
cdr3_nt: TGTGCCAGCAGCCAAAACAGGTACTACTCCTACGAGCAGTACTTC
cdr3_aa: CASSQNRYYSYEQYF

d_call: TRBD1
v_call: TRBV5-6
j_call: TRBJ2-1
clone_size: -
cdr3_nt: TGTGCCAGCAGCTGGCTGGGACAGCCGAATGAGCAGTTCTTC
cdr3_aa: CASSWLGQPNEQFF

d_call: -
v_call: TRBV5-6
j_call: TRBJ2-7
clone_size: -
cdr3_nt: TGTGCCAGCAACTCCCCCCTCAATCGGAGGCAGTACTTC
cdr3_aa: CASNSPLNRRQYF

d_call: TRBD2
v_call: TRBV25-1
j_call: TRBJ2-1
clone_size: once
cdr3_nt: TGTGCCAGCAGACTAGCGGAATACAATGAGCAGTTCTTC
cdr3_aa: CASRLAEYNEQFF

d_call: -
v_call: TRBV9
j_call: TRBJ1-1
clone_size: -
cdr3_nt: TGTGCCAGCAGTTTGCAGGGCTACACTGAAGCTTTCTTT
cdr3_aa: CASSLQGYTEAFF

d_call: -
v_call: TRBV18
j_call: TRBJ1-1
clone_size: -
cdr3_nt: TGTGCCAGCTCACCACGGGAGGAACTGAACACTGAAGCTTTCTTT
cdr3_aa: CASSPREELNTEAFF

d_call: -
v_call: TRBV9
j_call: TRBJ1-1
clone_size: -
cdr3_nt: TGTGCCAGCAGCGTAGGAGAGGGCAGGTTCACTGAAGCTTTCTTT
cdr3_aa: CASSVGEGRFTEAFF

d_call: TRBD1
v_call: TRBV7-2
j_call: TRBJ1-2
clone_size: -
cdr3_nt: TGTGCCAGCAGCTTAGTCAGACAGGGCGGGTCTGGCTACACCTTC
cdr3_aa: CASSLVRQGGSGYTF

d_call: TRBD2
v_call: TRBV10-3
j_call: TRBJ2-5
clone_size: -
cdr3_nt: TGTGCCATCAGTTTGACTAGCGGGGGGACAGGACAAGAGACCCAGTACTTC
cdr3_aa: CAISLTSGGTGQETQYF